The rows below give T cell receptor beta chains drawn from one sample of a study of blood T cell repertoires in COVID-19. Clones were read by immunoSEQ multiplex PCR, and TCRdb kept only the in-frame ones, dropping some. The repertoire holds approximately 300,000 clones, around 90% seen once, with roughly 5.3% in the top ten. The sample was PBMCs or T cells enriched from blood (not recorded which). These receptor sequences come from a man between 60 and 70 years old who had recovered from COVID-19. Both conserved end residues are part of each CDR3. A D gene is named only where the DNA matches it firmly. Where a row states a size, it is once, few, many or the class of an expanded clone; other rows omit it.

. | TRBJ1-1 | TRBV3-1/TRBV3-2 | TRBD1 | CASTSIGTGINTEAFF | TGTGCCAGCACCTCAATAGGGACAGGCATTAACACTGAAGCTTTCTTT
. | TRBJ1-5 | TRBV6-5 | . | CANRLGGAQPQHF | TGTGCCAACAGATTGGGGGGGGCTCAGCCCCAGCATTTT
. | TRBJ2-3 | TRBV10-2 | TRBD2 | CASSVVGRYTDTQYF | TGCGCCAGCAGTGTTGTCGGGAGGTACACAGATACGCAGTATTTT
once | TRBJ2-7 | TRBV29-1 | TRBD1 | CSVERTGDGSEQYF | TGCAGCGTTGAGAGGACAGGGGATGGGAGCGAGCAGTACTTC
. | TRBJ2-5 | TRBV6-5 | TRBD1 | CASRRDRGGETQYF | TGTGCCAGCAGGCGGGACAGGGGGGGAGAGACCCAGTACTTC
once | TRBJ1-4 | TRBV5-5 | . | CASSLVPVRGATNEKLFF | TGTGCCAGCAGCTTGGTTCCTGTCAGGGGTGCAACTAATGAAAAACTGTTTTTT
. | TRBJ1-5 | TRBV19 | . | CASSISISNQPQHF | TGTGCCAGTAGTATTAGTATTAGCAATCAGCCCCAGCATTTT
. | TRBJ1-6 | TRBV2 | TRBD1 | CASSPDRAGSYNSPLHF | TGTGCCAGCAGTCCGGACAGGGCCGGCTCCTATAATTCACCCCTCCACTTT
. | TRBJ1-3 | TRBV3-1/TRBV3-2 | . | CASSQATAYTIYF | TGTGCCAGCAGCCAAGCGACAGCTTACACCATATATTTT
. | TRBJ2-5 | TRBV28 | . | CASSLWQGTGGTQYF | TGTGCCAGCAGTTTGTGGCAGGGGACGGGAGGGACCCAGTACTTC
. | TRBJ2-1 | TRBV28 | TRBD2 | CASSLMSLGLDFF | TGTGCCAGCAGTTTAATGTCATTGGGACTAGACTTCTTC
. | TRBJ2-1 | TRBV18 | TRBD2 | CASSPTPSGTLYEQFF | TGTGCCAGCTCACCGACCCCTAGCGGGACCCTCTATGAGCAGTTCTTC
. | TRBJ2-3 | TRBV15 | . | CATSRERARRTDTQYF | TGTGCCACCAGCAGAGAGAGGGCCCGTAGGACAGATACGCAGTATTTT
. | TRBJ2-7 | TRBV19 | TRBD2 | CASSASGSGVYEQYF | TGTGCCAGTAGTGCTAGCGGGAGTGGGGTCTACGAGCAGTACTTC